Shown below are 2 T cell receptor beta chains from a single sample sequenced in a study of shared clonotypes between healthy human individuals. Data came from immunoSEQ multiplex PCR; TCRdb stores just in-frame clones and leaves some out. Among over a million clones listed, 96% were seen once. Sequencing used naive CD4+ T cells sorted from blood. As to subset: CD45RA+ positively selected. Receptors were obtained from a man between 25 and 39 years old in good health.

The chain joins TRBV7-8 to TRBJ2-3, with D possibly TRBD2 on 6 matching bases. Germline V gene data show CDR1 as SGHVS and CDR2 as FQNEAQ. This CDR3 is 15 amino acids long. V was trimmed by 5 bases and J by 0 bases, leaving 12 bases between them. CDR3 nucleotide sequence: TGTGCCAGCAGCAGGTTTCGGGGGAGCACAGATACGCAGTATTTT. Translating it yields CASSRFRGSTDTQYF.

The chain joins TRBV27 to TRBJ2-1, with 7 bases that match TRBD1. Germline V gene sequence: CDR1 MNHEY, CDR2 SMNVEV (reference sequence). The CDR3 spans 16 residues. Losses at the gene ends were 5 bases for V and 5 bases for J; bases not matched to a gene: 12. CDR3 sequence: CASSKFTRDSNNEQFF. The CDR3 DNA reads as TGTGCCAGCAGTAAATTTACACGGGACAGCAACAATGAGCAGTTCTTC.